A selection of T cell receptor beta chains follows, all from one sample in a study of cytomegalovirus exposure and HLA in healthy donors. Profiled with immunoSEQ multiplex PCR; TCRdb holds only in-frame clones, not every one. The data show around 120,000 clones, roughly 80% seen once. The sample taken for sequencing was PBMCs. These receptors all stem from a female donor in good health and CMV-seropositive. Each CDR3 is given with its conserved first and last residue. D genes are given only for firm matches. Where a row states a size, it is once, few, many or the class of an expanded clone; other rows omit it.

j_call,d_call,clone_size,v_call,cdr3_nt,cdr3_aa
TRBJ2-1,.,.,TRBV7-9,TGTGCCAGCAGCCAGACGCTAATCCCGGGCAATGAGCAGTTCTTC,CASSQTLIPGNEQFF
TRBJ1-1,.,.,TRBV5-1,TGCGCCAGCAGCTTGGTGCAGGATTTGGGTGAAGCTTTCTTT,CASSLVQDLGEAFF
TRBJ1-5,TRBD1,.,TRBV14,TGTGCCAGCAGCGTTCACCGGGACAGGGCATTTCATCAGCCCCAGCATTTT,CASSVHRDRAFHQPQHF
TRBJ2-5,.,.,TRBV7-2,TGTGCCAGCAGCTTAGCCCGAGAGACCCAGTACTTC,CASSLARETQYF
TRBJ1-1,TRBD1,.,TRBV10-3,TGTGCCATCAGTGAGGGGACAGGGTCGAAAGCTTTCTTT,CAISEGTGSKAFF
TRBJ1-1,.,few,TRBV7-2,TGTGCCAGCAGCTTAGTAGAGAACACTGAAGCTTTCTTT,CASSLVENTEAFF
TRBJ1-2,.,few,TRBV6-5,TGTGCCAGCAGTTACTCGATTCCAGGGGTTCCCTATGGCTACACCTTC,CASSYSIPGVPYGYTF
TRBJ2-1,.,.,TRBV29-1,TGCAGCGCCCTTCGCAGGGAGCAGTTCTTC,CSALRREQFF
TRBJ1-2,.,.,TRBV20-1,TGCCCCCCGAGCGGCGGCGGCTACACCTTC,CPPSGGGYTF
TRBJ1-1,TRBD1,few,TRBV9,TGTGCCAGCAGCGACTACAGGGGCGAAGCTTTCTTT,CASSDYRGEAFF
TRBJ1-2,.,.,TRBV5-8,TGTGCCAGCAGCTTGCCACTAGACTATGGCTACACCTTC,CASSLPLDYGYTF
TRBJ1-2,.,few,TRBV5-1,TGCGCCAGCAGCTCCACAGCTTCTAACTATGGCTACACCTTC,CASSSTASNYGYTF
TRBJ2-3,TRBD2,.,TRBV11-2,TGTGCCAGCAGCTTAGCGGGGGGGACGGCAGATACGCAGTATTTT,CASSLAGGTADTQYF
TRBJ2-4,TRBD1,once,TRBV6-6,TGTGCCAGCAGTCCCCGACAGGGGGATAACATTCAGTACTTC,CASSPRQGDNIQYF
TRBJ1-6,TRBD1,.,TRBV10-3,TGTGCCATCAGTGAGTCGATAGGACAGGGGGCGGTTGGGAATTCACCCCTCCACTTT,CAISESIGQGAVGNSPLHF
TRBJ1-3,.,few,TRBV28,TGTGCCAGCAGCTGGGGACAATCTTCTGGAAACACCATATATTTT,CASSWGQSSGNTIYF
TRBJ2-3,TRBD1,.,TRBV30,TGTGCCTGGAGTGGGACAGGGGCAGATACGCAGTATTTT,CAWSGTGADTQYF
TRBJ2-5,.,.,TRBV10-3,TGTGCCATCAGTGAGTCGGGACTTCTCCAAGAGACCCAGTACTTC,CAISESGLLQETQYF
TRBJ2-5,.,few,TRBV5-4,TGTGCCAGCAGCTTGGGGAGAGAAGAGACCCAGTACTTC,CASSLGREETQYF
TRBJ2-7,.,few,TRBV28,TGTGCCAGCAGTGAACGGACAGTCGAGCAGTACTTC,CASSERTVEQYF
TRBJ2-7,.,.,TRBV7-9,TGTGCCAGCAGCTTAGGATTTGGGGCCGAGCAGTACTTC,CASSLGFGAEQYF
TRBJ2-3,.,.,TRBV21-1,TGTGCCAGCAGGAAAGGACTAGCGGGGGGATGTATGCAGTATTTT,CASRKGLAGGCMQYF
TRBJ2-7,.,.,TRBV30,TGTGCCTGGAGTGTATCATCCTACGAGCAGTACTTC,CAWSVSSYEQYF
TRBJ2-5,TRBD1,.,TRBV11-2,TGTGCGACGGGACAGGGATTGGAGACCCAGTACTTC,CATGQGLETQYF
TRBJ1-1,TRBD1,few,TRBV5-1,TGCGCCAGCAGCATAGGACAGGGGAACACTGAAGCTTTCTTT,CASSIGQGNTEAFF
TRBJ2-7,.,.,TRBV20-1,TGCAGTGCTAGCCGGGACTACGAGCAGTACTTC,CSASRDYEQYF
TRBJ2-3,TRBD2,.,TRBV5-4,TGTGCCAGCAGCCCCGGGGGGTCCGACACAGATACGCAGTATTTT,CASSPGGSDTDTQYF
TRBJ1-5,.,.,TRBV7-9,TGTGCCAGCAGCGCACTCCAAGGGGGGCCCCAGCATTTT,CASSALQGGPQHF
TRBJ1-5,.,.,TRBV29-1,TGCAGCGTTGCAACAGGGATAGGTCAGCCCCAGCATTTT,CSVATGIGQPQHF
TRBJ1-1,.,.,TRBV10-3,TGTGCCATCAGGGACAGAGAGGACACTGAAGCTTTCTTT,CAIRDREDTEAFF
TRBJ2-1,.,.,TRBV7-3,TGTGCCAGCAGTTCCTCGCTAACTCTCTGGAATGAGCAGTTCTTC,CASSSSLTLWNEQFF
TRBJ1-5,TRBD1,.,TRBV28,TGTGCCAGCAGTTTCCAATCTACAGGGGGTAGCAATCAGCCCCAGCATTTT,CASSFQSTGGSNQPQHF
TRBJ2-7,.,.,TRBV11-3,TGTGCCAGCAGCTTAGACAGCTACGAGCAGTACTTC,CASSLDSYEQYF
TRBJ2-3,TRBD2,.,TRBV7-2,TGTGCCAGCAGCCAACTAGCGGGGGGCACAGATACGCAGTATTTT,CASSQLAGGTDTQYF
TRBJ1-4,TRBD1,.,TRBV28,TGTGCCAGCAGCTCAGGGGGCGAGCCCCGCCAAATCCGGTTTTTT,CASSSGGEPRQIRFF
TRBJ1-3,.,.,TRBV4-1,TGCGCCAGCAGCCAGGACCCAGGGACTGGAAACACCATATATTTT,CASSQDPGTGNTIYF
TRBJ1-6,.,.,TRBV6-9,TGTGCCAGCAGGGGAGATTCACCCCTCCACTTT,CASRGDSPLHF
TRBJ1-1,TRBD1,.,TRBV19,TGTGCCAGTCGCTCAGGCCAACAGGGGCGGAACACTGAAGCTTTCTTT,CASRSGQQGRNTEAFF
TRBJ2-3,.,.,TRBV19,TGTGCCAGTTTACAGGGTAACACAGATACGCAGTATTTT,CASLQGNTDTQYF
TRBJ1-2,.,.,TRBV12-5,TGTGCTAGTGGTTTGTCGAACCCTCCGGGACACATCTATGGCTACACCTTC,CASGLSNPPGHIYGYTF
TRBJ2-1,TRBD1,.,TRBV9,TGTGCCAGCACCGGACAGGCCCCTGGGAATGAGCAGTTCTTC,CASTGQAPGNEQFF